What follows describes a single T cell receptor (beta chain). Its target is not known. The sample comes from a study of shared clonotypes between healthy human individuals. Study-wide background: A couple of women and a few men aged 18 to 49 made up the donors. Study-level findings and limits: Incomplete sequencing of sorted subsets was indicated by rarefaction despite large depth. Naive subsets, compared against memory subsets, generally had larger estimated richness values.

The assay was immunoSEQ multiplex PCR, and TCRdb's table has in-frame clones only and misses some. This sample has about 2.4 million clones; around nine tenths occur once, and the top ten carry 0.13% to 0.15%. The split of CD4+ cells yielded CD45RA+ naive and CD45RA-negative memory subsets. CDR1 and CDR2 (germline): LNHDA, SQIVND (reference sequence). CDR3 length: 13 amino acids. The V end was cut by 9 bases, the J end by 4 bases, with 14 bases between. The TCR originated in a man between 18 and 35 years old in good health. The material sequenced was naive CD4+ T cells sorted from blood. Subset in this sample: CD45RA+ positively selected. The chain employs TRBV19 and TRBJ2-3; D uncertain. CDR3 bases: TGTGCCAGCAAGCCAACCCCTTCAGATACGCAGTATTTT. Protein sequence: CASKPTPSDTQYF.